These 31 T cell receptor beta chains were all obtained from the same sample, sequenced in a study of radiation and T cells in renal cell carcinoma. Method: immunoSEQ multiplex PCR; TCRdb's copy keeps in-frame clones and lacks some. Among about 130,000 clones listed, about four fifths were seen once. As for time point: blood 2 weeks post-SBRT. Treatment specified: 15 Gy SBRT to primary tumor, nephrectomy 4 weeks later. The source was blood, collected from a patient whose treatment included radiotherapy and nephrectomy. The receptors were gathered from a middle-aged man with renal cell carcinoma.

The chain couples TRBV7-2 to TRBJ2-7; possible D gene TRBD1, 6 bases. Germline-derived CDR1 and CDR2 are SGHTA and FQGNSA. This CDR3 contains 14 residues. Trimming took 1 base from V and 7 from J, leaving 14 bases between them. In nucleotides, the CDR3 is TGTGCCAGCAGCTTAGGTGGGGGCCGTCGGGAGCAGTACTTC. Translation gives CASSLGGGRREQYF.

The chain recombines TRBV4-1 with TRBJ1-4; TRBD1 aligns across 7 bases. The CDR3 sequence is 19 residues long. The J segment lost 3 bases and the V segment lost 4 bases, leaving 17 bases of the junction unmatched. Per germline, CDR1 MGHRA and CDR2 YSYEKL. This CDR3 reads CASSPERMGRGVANEKLFF. In DNA, the CDR3 is TGCGCCAGCAGCCCCGAGAGGATGGGCAGGGGGGTGGCTAATGAAAAACTGTTTTTT.

The chain uses TRBV5-1 and TRBJ2-6; a possible D gene is TRBD1 (5 bases). The CDR3 loop spans 16 amino acids. The V and J ends lost 4 bases and 5 bases respectively, with 16 bases between them. Germline values: CDR1 SGHRS, CDR2 YFSETQ. Here the CDR3 DNA reads TGCGCCAGCAGCCCCCGGGCGGACACAAGGGCCAACGTCCTGACTTTC. This sequence encodes CASSPRADTRANVLTF. The complete variable domain, with remaining parts taken from reference TRBV5-1 and TRBJ2-6, reads KAGVTQTPRYLIKTRGQQVTLSCSPISGHRSVSWYQQTPGQGLQFLFEYFSETQRNKGNFPGRFSGRQFSNSRSEMNVSTLELGDSALYLCASSPRADTRANVLTFGAGSRLTVL.

The chain joins TRBV2 to TRBJ2-1; a weak D match, TRBD2 (5 bases). Deletions cut 8 bases from V and 0 bases from J, with 5 bases between. The germline V gene encodes CDR1 SNHLY and CDR2 FYNNEI. This CDR3 has 12 amino acids. CDR3 bases: TGTGCCAGCGGGAGCTCCTACAATGAGCAGTTCTTC. Translating gives CASGSSYNEQFF. The full variable domain, in which reference TRBV2 and TRBJ2-1 provide the parts outside the CDR3, is EPEVTQTPSHQVTQMGQEVILRCVPISNHLYFYWYRQILGQKVEFLVSFYNNEISEKSEIFDDQFSVERPDGSNFTLKIRSTKLEDSAMYFCASGSSYNEQFFGPGTRLTVL.

CDR3 in DNA: TGTGCCAGCAGGCGACAGGCAACTAATGAAAAACTGTTTTTT. Its translation is CASRRQATNEKLFF. The chain couples TRBV27 to TRBJ1-4, with D possibly matching TRBD1 (6 bases). The CDR3 length is 14 residues. Trimming left V 6 bases short and J 0 bases short, with 8 bases between. Germline V gene lookup returns CDR1 MNHEY and CDR2 SMNVEV (reference sequence). The full variable domain, with the rest looked up from reference TRBV27 and TRBJ1-4, is EAQVTQNPRYLITVTGKKLTVTCSQNMNHEYMSWYRQDPGLGLRQIYYSMNVEVTDKGDVPEGYKVSRKEKRNFPLILESPSPNQTSLYFCASRRQATNEKLFFGSGTQLSVL.

The chain employs TRBV28 and TRBJ2-5, with 12 positions matching TRBD2. CDR1 and CDR2 from the germline V gene are MDHEN and SYDVKM. J lost 5 bases, V lost 8 bases, and 15 bases had no gene match. The CDR3 totals 17 residues. CDR3 nucleotide sequence: TGTGCCAGCTCTGCCGGGACTAGCGGGCTGAGGGGTGAGACCCAGTACTTC. This gives the protein CASSAGTSGLRGETQYF.

The V call is TRBV11-2, the J call TRBJ1-1; D may be TRBD1 (5 bases). The germline V gene encodes CDR1 SGHAT and CDR2 FQNNGV. CDR3 length: 16 amino acids. Deletions cut 5 bases from V and 4 bases from J, with 20 bases between. The CDR3 DNA is TGTGCCAGCAGCAAAGAGGTGAGGGGAGGTGTCACTGAAGCTTTCTTT. This gives the protein CASSKEVRGGVTEAFF. Full variable domain (remainder filled in from reference TRBV11-2 and TRBJ1-1): EAGVAQSPRYKIIEKRQSVAFWCNPISGHATLYWYQQILGQGPKLLIQFQNNGVVDDSQLPKDRFSAERLKGVDSTLKIQPAKLEDSAVYLCASSKEVRGGVTEAFFGQGTRLTVV.

The chain is built from TRBV28 and TRBJ1-4, with a tentative D call TRBD1 (5 bases). The CDR3 covers 14 residues. The germline V gene has CDR1 MDHEN and CDR2 SYDVKM. V dropped 7 bases and J dropped 5 bases, with 14 bases sitting between them. The CDR3 region is CASTPDTFNEKLFF. DNA for the CDR3: TGTGCCAGCACCCCGGACACATTCAATGAAAAACTGTTTTTT.

The chain joins TRBV6-4 to TRBJ2-7, with 7 bases identical to TRBD1. Germline V CDR1 and CDR2: MRHNA, SNTAGT. This CDR3 comprises 14 residues. J was trimmed by 2 bases and V by 7 bases; bases with no gene match: 8. The CDR3 loop is CASILRDRTYEQYF. DNA of the CDR3: TGTGCCAGCATCCTCCGGGACAGAACCTACGAGCAGTACTTC.

Written as DNA, the CDR3 is TGCGCCAGCAGCCCTCCCGGGCAATCAGGGGAAAAACTGTTTTTT. The encoded protein is CASSPPGQSGEKLFF. The rearrangement links TRBV4-1 to TRBJ1-4; possible D gene TRBD1, 5 bases. V was trimmed by 4 bases and J by 8 bases, leaving 17 bases between them. CDR1 and CDR2 from the germline V gene are MGHRA and YSYEKL. The CDR3 extends over 15 amino acids.

This chain connects TRBV7-6 to TRBJ1-5; TRBD1 matches 7 bases. CDR1 is SGHVS and CDR2 is FNYEAQ in the germline V gene. J lost 5 bases, V lost 10 bases, and 5 bases had no gene match. This CDR3 contains 12 residues. The CDR3 sequence: CATGTADQPQHF. The DNA of the CDR3 is TGTGCCACTGGGACAGCCGATCAGCCCCAGCATTTT.

This chain links TRBV7-6 with TRBJ2-2; D remains unclear. Germline V gives CDR1 SGHVS, CDR2 FNYEAQ. Trimming pared 5 bases from V and 3 bases from J, leaving 10 bases between. CDR3 length equals 14 residues. The CDR3 DNA reads as TGTGCCAGCAGCCCCAACAGCTACACCGGGGAGCTGTTTTTT. Its protein is CASSPNSYTGELFF.

The chain carries TRBV5-1 and TRBJ1-4, with unresolved D. Germline CDR1 and CDR2: SGHRS and YFSETQ. V lost 0 bases and J lost 8, with 14 bases in between. CDR3 length equals 15 residues. CDR3 region: CASSLGHAGSEKLFF. CDR3 DNA: TGCGCCAGCAGCTTGGGGCACGCGGGAAGCGAAAAACTGTTTTTT.

The CDR3: CAISGTASMNTEAFF. Here the CDR3 DNA reads TGTGCCATATCCGGGACAGCCTCCATGAACACTGAAGCTTTCTTT. This rearrangement joins TRBV10-3 to TRBJ1-1; 7 bases agree with TRBD1. The V gene's germline CDR1 is ENHRY and CDR2 SYGVKD. Losses at the gene ends were 9 bases for V and 0 bases for J; bases not matched to a gene: 10. CDR3 length: 15 amino acids.

The rearrangement joins TRBV5-5 to TRBJ2-7; possible D gene TRBD1, 5 bases. CDR1 is SGHKS, CDR2 YYEKEE, per germline (reference sequence). The ends were cut back, 0 bases at V and 9 bases at J, with 25 bases in the middle. The CDR3 totals 17 residues. The DNA for the CDR3 is TGTGCCAGCAGCTTGGCGTTTTCCCAGGGTTTGACCCCCGGGCAGTACTTC. Its translation is CASSLAFSQGLTPGQYF. The variable domain in full, completed from reference TRBV5-5 and TRBJ2-7, reads DAGVTQSPTHLIKTRGQQVTLRCSPISGHKSVSWYQQVLGQGPQFIFQYYEKEERGRGNFPDRFSARQFPNYSSELNVNALLLGDSALYLCASSLAFSQGLTPGQYFGPGTRLTVT.

V usage is TRBV7-2 and J usage is TRBJ1-1; TRBD1 matches 8 bases. CDR3 length equals 12 residues. CDR1 SGHTA and CDR2 FQGNSA come from the germline V gene. After removal of 4 bases from V and 6 bases from J, the junction contained 1 base not matched to a gene. The CDR3 region is CASSSQGAEAFF. CDR3 sequence (DNA): TGTGCCAGCAGCTCACAGGGGGCTGAAGCTTTCTTT.

The chain joins TRBV29-1 to TRBJ2-3, with 9 nucleotides matching TRBD2. Germline loops: CDR1 SQVTM, CDR2 ANQGSEA. With V trimmed by 7 bases and J by 4 bases, 3 bases remained unmatched. The CDR3 extends over 12 amino acids. As DNA, the CDR3 is TGCAGCGGGGCTAGCGGGGCAGATACGCAGTATTTT. Translating gives CSGASGADTQYF.

The chain is built from TRBV14 and TRBJ2-2; the D gene could be TRBD1 or TRBD2 (6 bases each). Between the trimmed V and J ends, which lost 2 bases and 3 bases, there was a span of 19 bases. There are 18 residues in the CDR3. Germline CDR1 and CDR2: SGHDN and FVKESK. DNA of the CDR3: TGTGCCAGCAGCCAAAGGCTACAGTCGGGGGCGCACACCGGGGAGCTGTTTTTT. Translation: CASSQRLQSGAHTGELFF.

The chain combines TRBV6-1 with TRBJ1-5; 9 positions match TRBD1. Germline loops: CDR1 MNHNS, CDR2 SASEGT. The CDR3 has 12 amino acids. V lost 6 bases to trimming and J lost 7 bases; unmatched junction nucleotides: 1. CDR3 region: CASRDRGQPQHF. Written as DNA, the CDR3 is TGTGCCAGCAGGGACAGGGGCCAGCCCCAGCATTTT.

The rearrangement uses TRBV4-2 and TRBJ2-1; a weak D match, TRBD2 (5 bases). Trimming removed 0 bases from V and 0 bases from J, with 15 bases in between. The CDR3 runs 18 residues. Germline loops: CDR1 LGHNA, CDR2 YNFKEQ. The CDR3 sequence is CASSQDASSFSSYNEQFF. The CDR3 DNA is TGTGCCAGCAGCCAAGATGCCTCTAGCTTCTCCTCCTACAATGAGCAGTTCTTC.

The chain couples TRBV5-5 to TRBJ1-4; D not resolved. This CDR3 is built from 15 residues. Trimming shortened V by 4 bases and J by 4 bases, and 14 bases separated the two germline ends. The germline V gene has CDR1 SGHKS and CDR2 YYEKEE (reference sequence). CDR3 coding DNA: TGTGCCAGCAGCCCCCCCAACGGTGGTAATGAAAAACTGTTTTTT. It is translated as CASSPPNGGNEKLFF.

The chain uses TRBV27 and TRBJ1-2, with D unresolved. The CDR3 runs to 18 residues. V lost 10 bases, J lost 5 bases, and 32 bases lay in between. The germline gives CDR1 MNHEY, CDR2 SMNVEV (reference sequence). Written as DNA, the CDR3 is TGTGCCACAATCAGTCTGGAGCGCGGGTCGACGGTCGGATATGGCTACACCTTC. Encoded protein: CATISLERGSTVGYGYTF.

The V gene is TRBV5-1, the J gene TRBJ2-2, with D possibly being TRBD2 (5 bases). The CDR3 contains 15 residues. Trimming shortened V by 0 bases and J by 5 bases, and 11 bases separated the two germline ends. Germline values: CDR1 SGHRS, CDR2 YFSETQ. The CDR3 coding sequence is TGCGCCAGCAGCTTGGGACCCCCGGGGACCGGGGAGCTGTTTTTT. Its translation: CASSLGPPGTGELFF.

The chain recombines TRBV2 with TRBJ2-3; 8 bases fit TRBD2. V lost 1 base to trimming and J lost 7 bases; unmatched junction nucleotides: 7. This CDR3 contains 15 residues. In germline, CDR1 is SNHLY, CDR2 FYNNEI. CDR3 region: CASSEDSGTGNTQYF. The DNA for the CDR3 is TGTGCCAGCAGTGAAGATAGCGGGACGGGGAATACGCAGTATTTT.

This clone was observed a handful of times. The chain recombines TRBV5-1 with TRBJ2-7; 7 nucleotides align to TRBD1. V shed 7 bases, J shed 2 bases, and the junction held 9 bases outside the gene matches. The CDR3 is 14 amino acids. In germline, CDR1 is SGHRS, CDR2 YFSETQ. CDR3: CASGPRQGPYEQYF. The CDR3 DNA sequence: TGCGCCAGCGGCCCGCGACAGGGTCCCTACGAGCAGTACTTC.

This clone was observed once. The chain couples TRBV5-1 to TRBJ2-3; unclear D gene. The CDR3 is made up of 15 amino acids. With 5 bases removed from V and 4 bases from J, the gap between germline ends came to 17 bases. From germline, CDR1 is SGHRS and CDR2 YFSETQ. CDR3 sequence (DNA): TGCGCCAGCAGTACGGGCAGGCTTAGGGCAGATACGCAGTATTTT. This gives the protein CASSTGRLRADTQYF.

This rearrangement joins TRBV19 to TRBJ2-1; 7 positions agree with TRBD1. J gave up 6 bases and V 4 bases, and 9 bases lay outside the gene matches. Germline CDR1 is LNHDA and CDR2 is SQIVND (reference sequence). CDR3 length equals 15 residues. CDR3 protein: CASSTKTGFINEQFF. The CDR3 bases are TGTGCCAGTAGTACCAAGACAGGGTTTATCAATGAGCAGTTCTTC. The variable domain in full, with the rest retrieved from reference TRBV19 and TRBJ2-1, is DGGITQSPKYLFRKEGQNVTLSCEQNLNHDAMYWYRQDPGQGLRLIYYSQIVNDFQKGDIAEGYSVSREKKESFPLTVTSAQKNPTAFYLCASSTKTGFINEQFFGPGTRLTVL.

This chain uses TRBV5-4 with TRBJ1-6; 7 bases are a match to TRBD1. The length of the CDR3 is 15 residues. V gave up 5 bases and J gave up 8 bases; unmatched junction bases: 10. Germline V gene lookup returns CDR1 SGHNT and CDR2 YYREEE (reference sequence). CDR3 nucleotide sequence: TGTGCCAGCAGTGAAACAGGGGAACTTCATTCACCCCTCCACTTT. Amino acid sequence: CASSETGELHSPLHF.

The V gene is TRBV28, the J gene TRBJ1-1; the match to TRBD1 covers 7 bases. Germline trimming cut 6 bases from V and 0 bases from J; bases unmatched to any gene: 7. CDR1 and CDR2 from the germline V gene are MDHEN and SYDVKM. The CDR3 totals 15 residues. The CDR3 sequence: CASSLEQGVNTEAFF. In DNA form, the CDR3 reads TGTGCCAGCAGCCTCGAGCAGGGGGTGAACACTGAAGCTTTCTTT.

The CDR3 loop is CASQGPVDNEQFF. Written as DNA, the CDR3 is TGTGCCAGCCAGGGACCGGTGGATAATGAGCAGTTCTTC. The V call is TRBV9, the J call TRBJ2-1; D may correspond to TRBD1 or TRBD2 (5 bases each). The CDR3 consists of 13 residues. V was pared by 7 bases and J by 7 bases, with 15 bases between. Germline CDR1 SGDLS, CDR2 YYNGEE.

V is TRBV27 and J is TRBJ2-1; no reliable D call. V lost 5 bases and J 3 bases, leaving 14 bases between the germline ends. CDR3 length: 15 residues. The germline gives CDR1 MNHEY, CDR2 SMNVEV (reference sequence). The CDR3 region is CASSPGLGFYNEQFF. CDR3 DNA: TGTGCCAGCAGTCCCGGCCTAGGGTTCTACAATGAGCAGTTCTTC.